The 23 T cell receptor beta chains in this list originate from one sample, sequenced in a study of blood T cell repertoires in COVID-19. Repertoires were generated with immunoSEQ multiplex PCR, while TCRdb's copy carries only in-frame clones and drops some. The sample has fewer than 450,000 clones, approximately 90% seen once; the top ten hold roughly 12%. Sequenced material: peripheral blood. All receptors derive from a woman in her forties or fifties with COVID-19, enrolled during active disease.

About this clone itself: The sample has other DNA sequences that encode this CDR3 too. The chain couples TRBV27 to TRBJ1-5; weak D call: TRBD1 (6 bases). V lost 2 bases, J lost 2 bases, and 7 bases lay in between. The CDR3 is 14 residues long. Germline V lookup: CDR1 MNHEY, CDR2 SMNVEV (reference sequence). The CDR3 DNA sequence: TGTGCCAGCAGTTTACGACAGGGCAATCAGCCCCAGCATTTT. Its protein is CASSLRQGNQPQHF.

This chain uses TRBV11-1 with TRBJ2-7; a weak D match, TRBD2 (5 bases). Germline V gene sequence: CDR1 SGHAT, CDR2 FQDESV (reference sequence). V was trimmed by 0 bases and J by 2 bases, leaving 11 bases between them. The CDR3 is 15 residues long. The CDR3 bases are TGTGCCAGCAGCTTAGCGCGAGGGAATCCCTACGAGCAGTACTTC. It codes for CASSLARGNPYEQYF.

This rearrangement joins TRBV4-1 to TRBJ1-2, with D perhaps matching TRBD1 (5 bases). Trimming left V 0 bases short and J 1 base short, with 12 bases between. The germline V gene has CDR1 MGHRA and CDR2 YSYEKL. The CDR3 loop spans 16 amino acids. CDR3 in amino acids: CASSQEGGRINYGYTF. CDR3 DNA sequence: TGCGCCAGCAGCCAAGAGGGGGGACGGATTAACTATGGCTACACCTTC.

V is TRBV5-4 and J is TRBJ2-3, with 7 bases that match TRBD2. Trimming at V came to 4 bases and at J to 1 base, leaving 12 bases not matched to a gene. Looked up from germline, CDR1 is SGHNT and CDR2 is YYREEE (reference sequence). The CDR3 is 17 amino acids. Written as DNA, the CDR3 is TGTGCCAGCAGCCCGGGGAGAGCGGGGACCCGCACAGATACGCAGTATTTT. Translating gives CASSPGRAGTRTDTQYF.

The CDR3 DNA follows: TGTGCCAGAAGCTTGGCCGGGGTGGGTCGGGAGCTGTTTTTT. This codes for CARSLAGVGRELFF. The chain joins TRBV5-3 to TRBJ2-2, with a possible D match to TRBD2 (5 bases). TRBV5-3 carries the ORF label, with uncertain function. Trimming took 0 bases from V and 9 from J, leaving 12 bases between them. The CDR3 has 14 residues.

The chain joins TRBV12-3 or TRBV12-4 to TRBJ1-1; 8 bases align to TRBD1. The V gene end was trimmed by 6 bases and the J gene end by 8 bases; junction bases not matched to a gene: 8. There are 13 residues in the CDR3. Here the CDR3 DNA reads TGTGCCAGCAGCCCACAGGGGGAAGGCGAAGCTTTCTTT. This encodes CASSPQGEGEAFF.

J is TRBJ2-5 and V is TRBV30; weak D call: TRBD2 (5 bases). The CDR3 has 15 residues. CDR1 is GTSNPN, CDR2 SVGIG, per germline (reference sequence). V lost 0 bases to trimming and J lost 0 bases, with 11 bases between them. The CDR3 region has the DNA TGTGCCTGGAGTGTATCTAGCCTGTACCAAGAGACCCAGTACTTC. Its protein is CAWSVSSLYQETQYF.

J is TRBJ2-7 and V is TRBV18; perhaps TRBD1 as D (5 bases). Deletions cut 2 bases from V and 0 bases from J, with 14 bases between. The CDR3 has 16 residues. Germline CDR1 is KGHSH and CDR2 is LQKENI. CDR3 protein: CASSPTLTAASYEQYF. The CDR3 coding sequence is TGTGCCAGCTCACCAACTCTGACAGCTGCCTCCTACGAGCAGTACTTC.

V and J are TRBV13 and TRBJ2-3; 15 bases are shared with TRBD2. The germline CDR1 and CDR2 sequences are PRHDT and FYEKMQ (reference sequence). V gave up 5 bases and J gave up 2 bases; unmatched junction bases: 5. The CDR3 runs to 17 residues. Written as DNA, the CDR3 is TGTGCCAGCAGCCTGGGGACTAGCGGGGGGTCCACAGATACGCAGTATTTT. This codes for CASSLGTSGGSTDTQYF. Drawing the rest from reference TRBV13 and TRBJ2-3, the complete variable domain is AAGVIQSPRHLIKEKRETATLKCYPIPRHDTVYWYQQGPGQDPQFLISFYEKMQSDKGSIPDRFSAQQFSDYHSELNMSSLELGDSALYFCASSLGTSGGSTDTQYFGPGTRLTVL.

CDR3 coding DNA: TGTGCCAGCAGCGTAGACAGGGGGGATGAGCAGTTCTTC. It encodes CASSVDRGDEQFF. This chain joins TRBV9 and TRBJ2-1, with 8 bases matching TRBD1. The CDR3 is 13 residues long. Germline V gene data show CDR1 as SGDLS and CDR2 as YYNGEE. V lost 0 bases and J lost 8; bases outside the gene matches: 1. The full variable domain, completed using reference TRBV9 and TRBJ2-1, is DSGVTQTPKHLITATGQRVTLRCSPRSGDLSVYWYQQSLDQGLQFLIQYYNGEERAKGNILERFSAQQFPDLHSELNLSSLELGDSALYFCASSVDRGDEQFFGPGTRLTVL.

This clone was seen only a few times. J is TRBJ2-5 and V is TRBV5-4; 9 bases are a match to TRBD2. The V gene end was trimmed by 1 base and the J gene end by 5 bases; junction bases not matched to a gene: 6. There are 15 residues in the CDR3. Germline CDR1 reads SGHNT; CDR2 reads YYREEE (reference sequence). The CDR3 loop reads CASSLSAGGRETQYF. CDR3 coding DNA: TGTGCCAGCAGCTTGAGTGCGGGGGGGCGGGAGACCCAGTACTTC.

The rearrangement links TRBV12-5 to TRBJ2-7, with 7 bases identical to TRBD1. The CDR3 contains 17 residues. V trimming: 1 base; J trimming: 1 base; junction bases outside the gene matches: 10. Germline V gene data show CDR1 as LGHNT and CDR2 as FRNRAP. The CDR3 reads CASGLASGRGPSYEQYF. As DNA, the CDR3 is TGTGCTAGTGGTTTGGCCTCCGGAAGGGGGCCTTCCTACGAGCAGTACTTC.

This clone was observed a single time. The genes are TRBV4-2 and TRBJ1-3; D is unresolved. The CDR3 totals 14 residues. V was pared by 1 base and J by 2 bases, with 6 bases between. The germline CDR1 and CDR2 sequences are LGHNA and YNFKEQ. The CDR3 coding sequence is TGTGCCAGCAGCCAAGGGGGAGCTGGAAACACCATATATTTT. Its protein product is CASSQGGAGNTIYF.

This clone has only one observation. The chain is built from TRBV6-1 and TRBJ1-1; 8 nucleotides match TRBD1. The ends lost 3 bases at V and 5 bases at J; junction bases unmatched: 8. The CDR3 has 15 amino acids. Germline CDR1 reads MNHNS; CDR2 reads SASEGT. The CDR3: CASSDPRTGMTEAFF. In DNA form, the CDR3 reads TGTGCCAGCAGTGACCCCCGGACAGGGATGACTGAAGCTTTCTTT.

This chain joins TRBV29-1 and TRBJ1-3, with D unclear. V lost 6 bases and J lost 4, with 7 bases in between. This CDR3 is 11 amino acids long. CDR1 and CDR2 (germline): SQVTM, ANQGSEA. For the CDR3, the DNA is TGCAGCGTGGGGAGGGGAAACACCATATATTTT. Protein: CSVGRGNTIYF.

The J gene is TRBJ1-1, the V gene TRBV5-4, with D perhaps TRBD1 (6 bases). Germline values: CDR1 SGHNT, CDR2 YYREEE (reference sequence). The ends were cut back, 2 bases at V and 0 bases at J, with 8 bases in the middle. The CDR3 sequence is 14 residues long. CDR3 DNA sequence: TGTGCCAGCAGCTTTGGACAGATGAACACTGAAGCTTTCTTT. Translation: CASSFGQMNTEAFF.

The rearrangement uses TRBV19 and TRBJ2-1; no clear D gene. V lost 3 bases and J lost 8, with 14 bases in between. Germline-derived CDR1 and CDR2 are LNHDA and SQIVND (reference sequence). This CDR3 region has 14 residues. The CDR3 loop is CASSMTTSVHEQFF. CDR3 bases: TGTGCCAGTAGTATGACGACTTCTGTCCATGAGCAGTTCTTC.

The J gene is TRBJ1-1, the V gene TRBV3-1 (or the pseudogene TRBV3-2); D not certain. The germline V gene has CDR1 LGHDT and CDR2 YNNKEL (reference sequence). V was cut by 1 base and J by 1 base, with 7 bases left in between. This CDR3 comprises 14 residues. CDR3 sequence (DNA): TGTGCCAGCAGCCAAGTGGCCACGAACACTGAAGCTTTCTTT. Translated, it gives CASSQVATNTEAFF.

The chain carries TRBV13 and TRBJ1-5; D call uncertain. This CDR3 spans 16 amino acids. From germline, CDR1 is PRHDT and CDR2 FYEKMQ (reference sequence). Deletions cut 3 bases from V and 2 bases from J, with 14 bases between. The DNA for the CDR3 is TGTGCCAGCAGCTTCACCGGCCTGGGAGGCAATCAGCCCCAGCATTTT. This translates into CASSFTGLGGNQPQHF.

The rearrangement uses TRBV27 and TRBJ1-2; TRBD1 matches 9 bases. Unmatched junction bases numbered 2, after V lost 1 base and J lost 8 bases. The CDR3 has 13 residues. Germline V gene sequence: CDR1 MNHEY, CDR2 SMNVEV (reference sequence). The CDR3 protein is CASSLWGTGGYTF. CDR3 DNA sequence: TGTGCCAGCAGTTTATGGGGGACAGGGGGCTACACCTTC.

The J gene is TRBJ1-1, the V gene TRBV6-5; D not certain. The CDR3 consists of 14 residues. The V end was cut by 3 bases, the J end by 1 base, with 9 bases between. The germline CDR1 and CDR2 sequences are MNHEY and SVGAGI. The CDR3 spells CASSYHAENTEAFF. CDR3 in DNA: TGTGCCAGCAGTTATCATGCAGAGAACACTGAAGCTTTCTTT.

The chain uses TRBV4-1 and TRBJ1-1; D unclear. CDR3 size: 14 residues. With 0 bases removed from V and 1 base from J, the gap between germline ends came to 6 bases. The germline gives CDR1 MGHRA, CDR2 YSYEKL. The CDR3: CASSQDSRNTEAFF. CDR3 DNA: TGCGCCAGCAGCCAAGATTCGAGGAACACTGAAGCTTTCTTT.

V gene TRBV19 combines with J gene TRBJ1-1; TRBD1 is a possible D gene (6 bases). Germline CDR1 and CDR2: LNHDA and SQIVND (reference sequence). The V end was cut by 7 bases, the J end by 5 bases, with 20 bases between. This CDR3 has 15 residues. DNA for the CDR3: TGTGCCAGTATTCGCTTAGGGGGGGGTTTGACTGAAGCTTTCTTT. This gives the protein CASIRLGGGLTEAFF.